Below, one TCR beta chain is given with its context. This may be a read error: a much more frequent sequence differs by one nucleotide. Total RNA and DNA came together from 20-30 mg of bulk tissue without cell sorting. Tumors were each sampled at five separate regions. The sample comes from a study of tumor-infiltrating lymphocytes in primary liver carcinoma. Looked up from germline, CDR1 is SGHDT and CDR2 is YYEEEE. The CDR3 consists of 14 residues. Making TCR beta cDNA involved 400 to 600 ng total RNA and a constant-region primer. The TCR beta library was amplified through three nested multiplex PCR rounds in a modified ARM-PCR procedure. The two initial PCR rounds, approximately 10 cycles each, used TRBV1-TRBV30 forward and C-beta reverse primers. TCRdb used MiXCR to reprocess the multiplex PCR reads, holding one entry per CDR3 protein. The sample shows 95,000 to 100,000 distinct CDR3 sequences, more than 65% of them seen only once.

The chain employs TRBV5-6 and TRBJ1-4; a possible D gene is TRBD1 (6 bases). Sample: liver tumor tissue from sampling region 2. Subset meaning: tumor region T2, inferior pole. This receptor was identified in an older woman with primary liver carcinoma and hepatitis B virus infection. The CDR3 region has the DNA TGTACCAGCAGCCGCAGGGGCGGGGATGAAAAACTGTTTTTT. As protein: CTSSRRGGDEKLFF.